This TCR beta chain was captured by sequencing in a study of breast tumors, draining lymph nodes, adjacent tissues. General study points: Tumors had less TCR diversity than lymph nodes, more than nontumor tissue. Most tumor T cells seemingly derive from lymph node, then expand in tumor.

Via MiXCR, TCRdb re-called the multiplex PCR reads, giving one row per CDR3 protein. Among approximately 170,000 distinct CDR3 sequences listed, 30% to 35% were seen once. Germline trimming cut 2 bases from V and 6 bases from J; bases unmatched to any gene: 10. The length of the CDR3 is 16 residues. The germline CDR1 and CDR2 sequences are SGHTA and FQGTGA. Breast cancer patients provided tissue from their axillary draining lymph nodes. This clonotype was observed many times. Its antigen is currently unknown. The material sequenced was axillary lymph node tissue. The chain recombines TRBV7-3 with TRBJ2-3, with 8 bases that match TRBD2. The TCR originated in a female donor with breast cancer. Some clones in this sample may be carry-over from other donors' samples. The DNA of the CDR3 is TGTGCCAGCAGCTTAGGGGCCAGCGGGAGCGTCGATACGCAGTATTTT. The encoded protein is CASSLGASGSVDTQYF.